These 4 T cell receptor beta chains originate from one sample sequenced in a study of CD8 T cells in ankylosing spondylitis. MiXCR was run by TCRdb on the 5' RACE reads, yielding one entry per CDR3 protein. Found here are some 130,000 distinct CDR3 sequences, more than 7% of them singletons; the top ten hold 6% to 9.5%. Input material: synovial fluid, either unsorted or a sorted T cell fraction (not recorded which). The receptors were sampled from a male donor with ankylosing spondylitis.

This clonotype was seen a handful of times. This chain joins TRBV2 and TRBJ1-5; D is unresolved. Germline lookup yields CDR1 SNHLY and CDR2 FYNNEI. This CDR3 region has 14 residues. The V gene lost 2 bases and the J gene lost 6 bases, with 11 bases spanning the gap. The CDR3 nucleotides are TGTGCCAGCAGTGAACGGGCCGATTTTCAGCCCCAGCATTTT. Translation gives CASSERADFQPQHF.

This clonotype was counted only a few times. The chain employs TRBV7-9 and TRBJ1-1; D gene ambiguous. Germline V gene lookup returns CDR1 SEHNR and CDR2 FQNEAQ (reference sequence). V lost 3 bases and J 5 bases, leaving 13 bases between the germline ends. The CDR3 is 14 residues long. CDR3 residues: CASSFQDGGTEAFF. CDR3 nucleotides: TGTGCCAGCAGCTTCCAGGACGGAGGGACTGAAGCTTTCTTT.

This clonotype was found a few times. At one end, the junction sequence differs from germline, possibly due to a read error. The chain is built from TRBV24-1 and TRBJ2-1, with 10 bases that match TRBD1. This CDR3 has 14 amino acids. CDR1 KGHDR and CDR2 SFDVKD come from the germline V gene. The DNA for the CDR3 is TGTGCCACTAGTGACAGGGGGCTCTACAATGAGCAGTTCTTC. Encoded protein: CATSDRGLYNEQFF.

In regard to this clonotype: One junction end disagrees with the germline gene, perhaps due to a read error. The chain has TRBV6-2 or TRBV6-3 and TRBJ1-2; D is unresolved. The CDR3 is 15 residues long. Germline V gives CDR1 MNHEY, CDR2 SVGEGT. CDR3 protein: CASTLVRPADYGHTF. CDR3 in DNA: TGTGCCAGCACCCTAGTTCGTCCGGCGGACTATGGCCACACCTTC.